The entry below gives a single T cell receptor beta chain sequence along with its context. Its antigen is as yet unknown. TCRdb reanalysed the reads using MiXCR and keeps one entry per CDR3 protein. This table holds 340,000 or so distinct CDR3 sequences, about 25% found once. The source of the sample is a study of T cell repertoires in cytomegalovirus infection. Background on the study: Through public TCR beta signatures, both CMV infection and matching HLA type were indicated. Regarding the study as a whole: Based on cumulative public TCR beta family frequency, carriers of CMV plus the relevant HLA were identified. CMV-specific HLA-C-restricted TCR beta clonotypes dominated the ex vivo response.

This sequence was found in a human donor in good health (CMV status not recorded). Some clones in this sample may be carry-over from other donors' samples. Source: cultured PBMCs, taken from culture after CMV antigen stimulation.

The CDR3 bases are TGCAGTGCTAGAACGGACAGGGAGGGTGAGCAGTTCTTC. Protein sequence: CSARTDREGEQFF. V is TRBV20-1 and J is TRBJ2-1; D is possibly TRBD1 (8 bases). With 2 bases removed from V and 9 bases from J, the gap between germline ends came to 14 bases. In germline, CDR1 is DFQATT, CDR2 SNEGSKA (reference sequence). The CDR3 covers 13 residues.